This TCR beta chain was observed in a study of blood T cell repertoires in COVID-19. For the study at large: Samples of COVID-19 (acute and convalescent) were obtained from the United States, Italy and Spain. T cells, B-cell-depleted T cells, or PBMCs provided the cDNA or gDNA that served as material.

On this clone itself: The junction differs from germline at one of its ends, possibly a read error.

The V gene's germline CDR1 is LGHDT and CDR2 YNNKEL (reference sequence). The CDR3 runs 15 residues. As processed by the authors: Nucleated cell number was recorded as an estimate derived from reference gene primer amplification. TCRdb's copy holds only in-frame clones and misses some; the assay was immunoSEQ multiplex PCR. Clonal size and the V and J genes are those of that table, whereas D and trimming came from the DNA. This table has more than 100,000 clones, 80% to 85% appearing once. This TCR came from a woman aged 60-75 years with active or convalescent COVID-19. The V and J genes are TRBV3-1 (or the pseudogene TRBV3-2) and TRBJ1-1; a possible D gene is TRBD1 (6 bases). The sequencing sample was made of peripheral blood. CDR3 DNA sequence: TGTGCCAGCAGCCAAGAGGTATCGGGACACACAGAAGCTTTCTTT. Amino acids: CASSQEVSGHTEAFF.